The T cell receptor beta chain described here comes from a study of control samples from healthy donors and cancer patients. Germline V gives CDR1 MDHEN, CDR2 SYDVKM. The CDR3 is made up of 16 amino acids. The junction had 14 bases not matched to a gene; V was cut back by 4 bases and J by 9 bases. Assay: immunoSEQ multiplex PCR; the TCRdb copy retains only in-frame clones and omits some. The sample contains around 140,000 clones, about nine tenths of which appear only once. The rearrangement joins TRBV28 to TRBJ1-5; 8 bases fit TRBD1. Sequencing was performed on blood. The TCR sequence derives from a woman aged 50 to 60 in good health. The DNA for the CDR3 is TGTGCCAGCAGTTATACAGGGGGAGCCCGTCTTTGGCCCCAGCATTTT. This encodes CASSYTGGARLWPQHF.